The rows below give T cell receptor beta chains drawn from one sample of a study of blood T cell repertoires in COVID-19. Generated by immunoSEQ multiplex PCR, the TCRdb table keeps only in-frame clones and is missing some. The sample contains approximately 91,000 clones, 60% to 85% of which appear only once. Sequences were obtained from peripheral blood. The receptors stem from a woman of 80 years or more with acute or convalescent COVID-19. Both conserved end residues are part of each CDR3. The D gene is left open where the match is weak. Expanded clones are given a class, and other clones once, few, many or no size at all.

size: NA; V: TRBV5-1; J: TRBJ2-1; D: TRBD2; DNA: TGCGCCAGCAGCTTGGCTAGCGGGGGGTTCGATGAGCAGTTCTTC; CDR3: CASSLASGGFDEQFF
size: NA; V: TRBV28; J: TRBJ2-7; D: NA; DNA: TGTGCCAGTAGGGGGAAAAGCTCCTACGAGCAGTACTTC; CDR3: CASRGKSSYEQYF
size: once; V: TRBV12-3/TRBV12-4; J: TRBJ2-1; D: NA; DNA: TGTGCCAGCGTCGCAGGGCACAATGAGCAGTTCTTC; CDR3: CASVAGHNEQFF
size: NA; V: TRBV7-2; J: TRBJ1-2; D: NA; DNA: TGTGCCAGCAGCTTAGGGGCACAGGGCGGCTATGGCTACACCTTC; CDR3: CASSLGAQGGYGYTF
size: NA; V: TRBV7-2; J: TRBJ1-1; D: NA; DNA: TGTGCCAGCAGCTTACAACAGGGTAACACTGAAGCTTTCTTT; CDR3: CASSLQQGNTEAFF
size: NA; V: TRBV5-1; J: TRBJ2-3; D: NA; DNA: TGCGCCAGCAGATTCGGAGGGGGCGAGATGGATACGCAGTATTTT; CDR3: CASRFGGGEMDTQYF
size: once; V: TRBV6-5; J: TRBJ2-7; D: TRBD1; DNA: TGTGCCAGCCGATCGCCGGACAGGGGAGAGGTCGAGCAGTACTTC; CDR3: CASRSPDRGEVEQYF
size: NA; V: TRBV5-4; J: TRBJ2-3; D: TRBD2; DNA: TGTGCCAGCAGCTTGCGAGCGGGACTGCATGATCCGCAGTATTTT; CDR3: CASSLRAGLHDPQYF
size: NA; V: TRBV6-1; J: TRBJ2-5; D: NA; DNA: TGTGCCAGCAGTGAAATTAACGGAGAGACCCAGTACTTC; CDR3: CASSEINGETQYF
size: NA; V: TRBV19; J: TRBJ1-5; D: NA; DNA: TGTGCCAGTAGGGGGAATAACAGGGCTGATCAGCCCCAGCATTTT; CDR3: CASRGNNRADQPQHF
size: NA; V: TRBV6-5; J: TRBJ1-1; D: TRBD1; DNA: TGTGCCAGCAGATATTACAGGGGGCCAGACACTGAAGCTTTCTTT; CDR3: CASRYYRGPDTEAFF
size: few; V: TRBV7-2; J: TRBJ1-1; D: NA; DNA: TGTGCCAGCAGCTTCTTAGTGTTAGGGGACACTGAAGCTTTCTTT; CDR3: CASSFLVLGDTEAFF
size: once; V: TRBV24-1; J: TRBJ2-1; D: TRBD2; DNA: TGTGCCACCAGTGATCCGGGACTAGCGGGAGGGAATGAGCAGTTCTTC; CDR3: CATSDPGLAGGNEQFF
size: NA; V: TRBV5-1; J: TRBJ1-3; D: TRBD1; DNA: TGCGCCAGCAGCCCCACGATGACAGGGGGTGCTGGAAACACCATATATTTT; CDR3: CASSPTMTGGAGNTIYF
size: NA; V: TRBV19; J: TRBJ1-2; D: NA; DNA: TGTGCCAGTAGTATGGGACTAGGAGGGGCCCGTTATGGCTACACCTTC; CDR3: CASSMGLGGARYGYTF
size: NA; V: TRBV28; J: TRBJ1-5; D: NA; DNA: TGTGCCAGCAGGCTAACAGGGTTGCCCCAGCATTTT; CDR3: CASRLTGLPQHF
size: once; V: TRBV11-2; J: TRBJ1-6; D: NA; DNA: TGTGCCAGCAGCCCACAGGGACCCAATAATTCACCCCTCCACTTT; CDR3: CASSPQGPNNSPLHF
size: NA; V: TRBV6-2/TRBV6-3; J: TRBJ2-2; D: TRBD1; DNA: TGTGCCAGCAGTTACACAGGGGGATCCGGGGAGCTGTTTTTT; CDR3: CASSYTGGSGELFF
size: NA; V: TRBV6-5; J: TRBJ1-1; D: NA; DNA: TGTGCCAGCAGTTACTTCCGACAGGACACTGAAGCTTTCTTT; CDR3: CASSYFRQDTEAFF
size: NA; V: TRBV7-2; J: TRBJ2-5; D: TRBD2; DNA: TGTGCCAGCCGAGAGCGGGGGGGTGAAACGGAGACCCAGTACTTC; CDR3: CASRERGGETETQYF
size: NA; V: TRBV2; J: TRBJ1-5; D: NA; DNA: TGTGCCAGCAGTGAAGTCTTAGACAGACAGCCCCAGCATTTT; CDR3: CASSEVLDRQPQHF
size: NA; V: TRBV7-7; J: TRBJ2-6; D: TRBD1; DNA: TGTGCTAGCAGCCAAGGACAGGCTGGGGCCAACGTCCTGACTTTC; CDR3: CASSQGQAGANVLTF
size: NA; V: TRBV3-1/TRBV3-2; J: TRBJ2-1; D: TRBD2; DNA: TGTGCCAGCAGCCAAGATGGCGGGAGCTCCTACAATGAGCAGTTCTTC; CDR3: CASSQDGGSSYNEQFF
size: NA; V: TRBV7-3; J: TRBJ1-2; D: NA; DNA: TGTGCCAGCAGCTTGTCTGGCCCGAACTATGGCTACACCTTC; CDR3: CASSLSGPNYGYTF
size: NA; V: TRBV6-5; J: TRBJ2-7; D: NA; DNA: TGTGCCAGCAGTTACTCTTACAGGTCCTACGAGCAGTACTTC; CDR3: CASSYSYRSYEQYF
size: once; V: TRBV16; J: TRBJ1-1; D: NA; DNA: TGTGCCAGCAGCCAATATAAGGCGCGGGCGACTGAAGCTTTCTTT; CDR3: CASSQYKARATEAFF
size: NA; V: TRBV24-1; J: TRBJ1-2; D: NA; DNA: TGTGCCACCAGTGCAGGGGACGGCTACACCTTC; CDR3: CATSAGDGYTF
size: NA; V: TRBV6-5; J: TRBJ1-2; D: NA; DNA: TGTGCCAGCAGATTACAGGCAAGCGGGGGCTACACCTTC; CDR3: CASRLQASGGYTF
size: once; V: TRBV15; J: TRBJ1-1; D: NA; DNA: TGTGCCACCAGCTTCAGCCGGGAAAACACTGAAGCTTTCTTT; CDR3: CATSFSRENTEAFF
size: few; V: TRBV7-2; J: TRBJ1-3; D: NA; DNA: TGTGCCAGCAGCCCATGGACACTGACTGGAAACACCATATATTTT; CDR3: CASSPWTLTGNTIYF
size: once; V: TRBV18; J: TRBJ2-7; D: NA; DNA: TGTGCCAGCTCACCACCATCACAGGGTCTCAGCGAGCAGTACTTC; CDR3: CASSPPSQGLSEQYF
size: NA; V: TRBV4-2; J: TRBJ2-5; D: NA; DNA: TGTGCCAGCAGCTCCCGGGGGACGGACGAGACCCAGTACTTC; CDR3: CASSSRGTDETQYF
size: NA; V: TRBV6-5; J: TRBJ1-1; D: NA; DNA: TGTGCCAGCATTCAACCAGGGATTCGAGATGCTTTCTTT; CDR3: CASIQPGIRDAFF
size: NA; V: TRBV7-2; J: TRBJ1-4; D: NA; DNA: TGTGCCAGCAGCTTAGGACAGTCTAATGAAAAACTGTTTTTT; CDR3: CASSLGQSNEKLFF